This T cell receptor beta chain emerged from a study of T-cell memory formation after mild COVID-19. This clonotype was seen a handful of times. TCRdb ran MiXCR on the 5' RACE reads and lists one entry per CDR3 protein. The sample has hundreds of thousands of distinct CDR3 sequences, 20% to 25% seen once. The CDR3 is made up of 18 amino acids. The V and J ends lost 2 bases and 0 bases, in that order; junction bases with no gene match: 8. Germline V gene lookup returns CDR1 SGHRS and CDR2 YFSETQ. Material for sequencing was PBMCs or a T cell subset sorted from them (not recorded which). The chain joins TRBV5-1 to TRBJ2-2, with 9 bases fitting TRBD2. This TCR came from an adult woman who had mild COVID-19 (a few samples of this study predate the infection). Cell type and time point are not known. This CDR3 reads CASSFLSGGHANTGELFF. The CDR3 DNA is TGCGCCAGCAGCTTCTTAAGCGGGGGGCACGCGAACACCGGGGAGCTGTTTTTT.